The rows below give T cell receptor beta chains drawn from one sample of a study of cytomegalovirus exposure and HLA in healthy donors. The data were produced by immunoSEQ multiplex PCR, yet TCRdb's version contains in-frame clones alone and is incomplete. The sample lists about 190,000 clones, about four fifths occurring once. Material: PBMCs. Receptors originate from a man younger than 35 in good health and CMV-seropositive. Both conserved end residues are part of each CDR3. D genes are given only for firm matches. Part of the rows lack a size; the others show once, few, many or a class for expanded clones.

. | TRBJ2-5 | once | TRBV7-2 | TGTGCCAGCAGCTTATCAGGGGTTCCCGAGACCCAGTACTTC | CASSLSGVPETQYF
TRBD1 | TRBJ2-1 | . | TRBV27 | TGTGCCAGCAGTTTGACAGGGTACAATGAGCAGTTCTTC | CASSLTGYNEQFF
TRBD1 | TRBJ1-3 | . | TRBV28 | TGTGCCAGCAGTTTTGCAGGGGGTCCCCACTCTGGAAACACCATATATTTT | CASSFAGGPHSGNTIYF
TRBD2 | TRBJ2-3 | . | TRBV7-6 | TGTGCCAGCAGCCCCAGGGACTATCAAGGTGGAGATACGCAGTATTTT | CASSPRDYQGGDTQYF
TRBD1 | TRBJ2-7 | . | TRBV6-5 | TGTGCCAGCTGGGACAGGGGAGGGTGGACCTACGAGCAGTACTTC | CASWDRGGWTYEQYF
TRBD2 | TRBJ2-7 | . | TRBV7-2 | TGTGCCAGCAGCTTAGTAGCGGGGCTCTCCTACGAGCAGTACTTC | CASSLVAGLSYEQYF
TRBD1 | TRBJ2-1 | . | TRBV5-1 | TGCGCCAGCAGCTTGGCGGACAGGGGATTTTACAATGAGCAGTTCTTC | CASSLADRGFYNEQFF
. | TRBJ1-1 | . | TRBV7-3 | TGTGCCAGCAGCTTAACGCGGAGCCTTGAAGCTTTCTTT | CASSLTRSLEAFF
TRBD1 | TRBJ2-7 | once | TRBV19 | TGTGCCAGTAGTATAGGGGGACAGGGAAACGAGCAGTACTTC | CASSIGGQGNEQYF
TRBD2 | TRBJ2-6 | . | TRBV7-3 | TGTGCCAGCAGCTTGCCGGGACTACTCTCTGGGGCCAACGTCCTGACTTTC | CASSLPGLLSGANVLTF
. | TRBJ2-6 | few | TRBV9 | TGTGCCAGCAGCCCCTACGGCTCTGGGGCCAACGTCCTGACTTTC | CASSPYGSGANVLTF
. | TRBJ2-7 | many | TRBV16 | TGTGCCAGCAGCCACTTTAGAACAGCCTACGAGCAGTACTTC | CASSHFRTAYEQYF
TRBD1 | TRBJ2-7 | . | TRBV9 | TGTGCCAGCGGGACAGGGTCACACGAGCAGTACTTC | CASGTGSHEQYF
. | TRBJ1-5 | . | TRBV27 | TGTGCCAGCAGTTTATCCGGTGCAGGGAGCAATCAGCCCCAGCATTTT | CASSLSGAGSNQPQHF
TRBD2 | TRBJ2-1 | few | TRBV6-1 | TGTGCCAGCAGTGCCTGGTTCGGGGGGAACTACAATGAGCAGTTCTTC | CASSAWFGGNYNEQFF
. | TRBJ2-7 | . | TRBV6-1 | TGTGCCAGCAGTGAAGCGGCCGAGCAGTACTTC | CASSEAAEQYF
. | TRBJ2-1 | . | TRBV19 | TGTGCCAGTAGTGCCCTCCTCGGGACATACAATGAGCAGTTCTTC | CASSALLGTYNEQFF
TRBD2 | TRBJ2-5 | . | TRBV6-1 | TGTGCCAGCAGTGATCTAGCGGGGGGACAAGAGACCCAGTACTTC | CASSDLAGGQETQYF
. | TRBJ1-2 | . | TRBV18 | TGTGCCAGCTCCCGGGACAAAAATAACTATGGCTACACCTTC | CASSRDKNNYGYTF
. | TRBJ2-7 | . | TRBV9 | TGTGCCAGCAGCGCGTCGGGAGCGACGGTCTACGAGCAGTACTTC | CASSASGATVYEQYF
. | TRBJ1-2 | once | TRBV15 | TGTGCCACCAGCAGAGCCACAGGCCTCGACCCTTATGGCTACACCTTC | CATSRATGLDPYGYTF
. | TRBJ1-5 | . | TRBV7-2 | TGTGCCAGCAGCCTTGGCGGGGATGGGCAGCCCCAGCATTTT | CASSLGGDGQPQHF
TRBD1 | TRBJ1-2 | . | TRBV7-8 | TGTGCCAGCAGCTCCGGAGGGACAGGGGGTTCGGGAGGCTACACCTTC | CASSSGGTGGSGGYTF
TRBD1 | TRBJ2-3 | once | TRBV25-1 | TGTGCCAGCAGTTCCCAGGGGGAGATAACAGATACGCAGTATTTT | CASSSQGEITDTQYF
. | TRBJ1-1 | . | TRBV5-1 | TGCGCCAGCAGCTTAGAATCAGGGGTCACTGAAGCTTTCTTT | CASSLESGVTEAFF
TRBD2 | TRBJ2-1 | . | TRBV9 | TGTGCCAGCAGCGTAGTCCCTGGCGGGAGGTCCTACAATGAGCAGTTCTTC | CASSVVPGGRSYNEQFF
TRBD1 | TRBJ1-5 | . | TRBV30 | TGTGCCTGGAGTGCAGGGGGCTATCAGCCCCAGCATTTT | CAWSAGGYQPQHF
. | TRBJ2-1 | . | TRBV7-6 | TGTGCCAGCAGCCCCCGGACTAAATCTGCGCAGTTCTTC | CASSPRTKSAQFF
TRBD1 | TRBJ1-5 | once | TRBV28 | TGTGCCAGCAGTCCCTTCGGGACAGGGGGAAATCAGCCCCAGCATTTT | CASSPFGTGGNQPQHF
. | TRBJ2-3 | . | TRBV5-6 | TGTGCCAGCAGCTTGGTGGCGGGAAGCACAGATACGCAGTATTTT | CASSLVAGSTDTQYF
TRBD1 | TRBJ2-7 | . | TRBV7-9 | TGTGCCAGCAGCCCACGACAGGGGGGCTACGAGCAGTACTTC | CASSPRQGGYEQYF
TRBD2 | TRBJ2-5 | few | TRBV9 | TGTGCCAGCAGCGTATCACTCGGGAGGGGGGAGACCCAGTACTTC | CASSVSLGRGETQYF
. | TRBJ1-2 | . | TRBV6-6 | TGTGCCAGCAGTTACAACAGACGTCCGTGTGTTTTC | CASSYNRRPCVF
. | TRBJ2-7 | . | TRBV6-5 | TGTGCCTCAAAGGACACAACCTACGAGCAGTACTTC | CASKDTTYEQYF
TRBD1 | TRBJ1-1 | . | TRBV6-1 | TGTGCCAGCAGTGAGGACAGGAGGAGAGCTTTCTTT | CASSEDRRRAFF
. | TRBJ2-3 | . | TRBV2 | TGTGCCAGCAGTGTATCCACAGATACGCAGTATTTT | CASSVSTDTQYF
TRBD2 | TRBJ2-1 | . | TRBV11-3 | TGTGCCAGCAGCCCCCGGACTAGCGGGAGTAGGAATGAGCAGTTCTTC | CASSPRTSGSRNEQFF
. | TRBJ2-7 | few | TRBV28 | TGTGCCAGCAGTGCGGGAAGATACGAGCAGTACTTC | CASSAGRYEQYF
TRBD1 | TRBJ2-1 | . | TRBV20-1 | TGCAGTGCGGGACAGAATGAGCAGTTCTTC | CSAGQNEQFF
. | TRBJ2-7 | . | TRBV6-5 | TGTGCCAGCAGTGACCCAGTACCCCAGGGCGAGCAGTACTTC | CASSDPVPQGEQYF